These 10 T cell receptor beta chains were all obtained from the same sample, sequenced in a study of T-cell memory formation after mild COVID-19. MiXCR was run by TCRdb on the 5' RACE reads, yielding one entry per CDR3 protein. The table includes 450,000 to 650,000 distinct CDR3 sequences, over 15% detected once. Specimen: PBMCs or a T cell subset sorted from them (not recorded which). These TCRs come from an adult woman who had mild COVID-19 (a few samples of this study predate the infection). Cell type and time point are not known.

This clonotype was counted between two and nine times. The chain recombines TRBV9 with TRBJ2-3, with TRBD2 identical over 11 bases. V lost 2 bases, J lost 3 bases, and 2 bases stayed unmatched. CDR1 and CDR2 (germline): SGDLS, YYNGEE. This CDR3 is 15 amino acids long. The DNA for the CDR3 is TGTGCCAGCAGCGTTCTAGCGGGGGGAACAGATACGCAGTATTTT. This translates into CASSVLAGGTDTQYF.

V usage is TRBV4-2 and J usage is TRBJ1-5; the D gene is possibly TRBD1 (5 bases). The CDR3 covers 15 residues. V lost 0 bases and J lost 5, with 11 bases in between. CDR1 is LGHNA and CDR2 is YNFKEQ in the germline V gene. CDR3 coding DNA: TGTGCCAGCAGCCAAGATTGGGGGGAGGATCAGCCCCAGCATTTT. The encoded protein is CASSQDWGEDQPQHF.

This clonotype occurred a few times. V gene TRBV12-3 or TRBV12-4 combines with J gene TRBJ2-1; D remains unclear. The V end was cut by 2 bases, the J end by 4 bases, with 6 bases between. This CDR3 region has 13 residues. The CDR3 reads CASSLTTYNEQFF. The CDR3 DNA is TGTGCCAGCAGTTTAACGACTTACAATGAGCAGTTCTTC.

This clonotype was picked up a small number of times. V usage is TRBV5-8 and J usage is TRBJ2-3; D is unclear. Per germline, CDR1 SGHTS and CDR2 YDEGEE. V lost 3 bases and J 0 bases, leaving 8 bases between the germline ends. This CDR3 is 14 amino acids long. CDR3: CASSWDPSTDTQYF. In DNA, the CDR3 is TGTGCCAGCAGCTGGGATCCCAGCACAGATACGCAGTATTTT.

A few counts support this clonotype. The chain has TRBV3-1 and TRBJ2-5; 15 positions match TRBD2. Germline CDR1 reads LGHDT; CDR2 reads YNNKEL (reference sequence). J lost 7 bases, V lost 4 bases, and 7 bases had no gene match. The CDR3 runs to 16 residues. The chain's CDR3 is CASSLGWTSGGATQYF. The CDR3 DNA sequence: TGTGCCAGCAGCCTCGGATGGACTAGCGGGGGGGCGACCCAGTACTTC.

This clonotype has just a few counts. This chain links TRBV18 with TRBJ2-1, with 9 positions matching TRBD2. The CDR3 runs 17 residues. With V trimmed by 2 bases and J by 9 bases, 14 bases remained unmatched. Germline V lookup: CDR1 KGHSH, CDR2 LQKENI. The CDR3 is CASSPTRTSETVGEQFF. DNA for the CDR3: TGTGCCAGCTCACCAACTCGGACTAGCGAAACGGTTGGTGAGCAGTTCTTC.

The rearrangement joins TRBV9 to TRBJ1-1; no clear D gene. V was trimmed by 0 bases and J by 1 base, leaving 7 bases between them. The CDR3 is made up of 14 amino acids. Per germline, CDR1 SGDLS and CDR2 YYNGEE. As DNA, the CDR3 is TGTGCCAGCAGCGTAGACCAGGCGAACACTGAAGCTTTCTTT. It encodes CASSVDQANTEAFF.

There are a few counts of this clonotype. The rearrangement links TRBV7-7 to TRBJ2-3; TRBD2 is a possible D gene (6 bases). CDR3 size: 13 residues. V lost 5 bases and J lost 3, with 9 bases in between. The germline V gene encodes CDR1 SSHAT and CDR2 FNYEAQ (reference sequence). The CDR3 DNA follows: TGTGCCAGCAGCCGGGGGATGACAGATACGCAGTATTTT. Amino acid sequence: CASSRGMTDTQYF.

This clonotype was found a few times. CDR3 sequence: CASVLRTGDNSPLHF. The CDR3 nucleotides read TGTGCCAGCGTACTTCGGACGGGGGATAATTCACCCCTCCACTTT. This sequence joins TRBV11-2 and TRBJ1-6, with a tentative D call TRBD1 (5 bases). CDR1 and CDR2 from the germline V gene are SGHAT and FQNNGV. With 8 bases removed from V and 5 bases from J, the gap between germline ends came to 16 bases. This CDR3 is 15 amino acids long.

The chain has TRBV3-1 and TRBJ2-1, with unresolved D. The CDR3 has 15 amino acids. With 4 bases removed from V and 4 bases from J, the gap between germline ends came to 14 bases. Germline-derived CDR1 and CDR2 are LGHDT and YNNKEL (reference sequence). CDR3: CASSPSAGIYNEQFF. The DNA of the CDR3 is TGTGCCAGCAGCCCTTCGGCTGGGATTTACAATGAGCAGTTCTTC.